The clone carrying this T cell receptor (beta chain) was counted a few times. Antigen: not known. Both 60 Vbeta primers and 13 Jbeta primers went into the PCR. Profiled with immunoSEQ multiplex PCR; TCRdb holds only in-frame clones, not every one. Of fewer than 200,000 clones listed, about 9% are singletons. Germline loops: CDR1 MNHNS, CDR2 SASEGT. The germline V and J ends were trimmed by 4 bases and 0 bases, with 9 bases remaining between them. CDR3 length: 14 amino acids. This entry comes from a study of cytomegalovirus exposure and HLA in healthy donors. Study summary: Findings of an earlier analysis included about 120 million unique TCR beta sequences from some 200 million T cells.

Study conclusions and caveats: Later analysis found that TCR beta chains associated with HLA were more clonally expanded than other, equally common chains.

Sequenced input: PBMCs. This chain joins TRBV6-1 and TRBJ2-5; D may be TRBD1 (5 bases). This receptor was taken from a woman aged 25 to 39 in good health and CMV-seropositive. The CDR3 loop is CASSGTGYQETQYF. As DNA, the CDR3 is TGTGCCAGCAGTGGAACAGGTTACCAAGAGACCCAGTACTTC.